This T cell receptor (beta chain) was captured by sequencing in a study of follicular helper T cells after annual influenza vaccination. Overall study results and limits: Yearly vaccinations repeatedly recalled conserved clonotypes in ICOS+CD38+ cTfh. Most later recoveries of Day 7 ICOS+CD38+ clones were ICOS-CD38- cTfh.

Details on this clone: Its antigen is unidentified.

Generated by immunoSEQ multiplex PCR, the TCRdb table keeps only in-frame clones and is missing some. The table has about 10,000 clones, about four fifths seen once. Time point here: 2014-2015 season, 7 days after vaccination. Adults received seasonal inactivated influenza vaccine, with sorted blood CD4 subsets sequenced before and after. Losses at the gene ends were 7 bases for V and 5 bases for J; bases not matched to a gene: 2. Germline V gives CDR1 SQVTM, CDR2 ANQGSEA. CDR3 length equals 11 residues. Sequences were derived from CXCR5- memory CD4+ T cells sorted from blood, sampled 7 days after influenza vaccination. This receptor was obtained from an adult who received the influenza vaccine. This chain links TRBV29-1 with TRBJ1-1; 9 bases match TRBD1. CDR3 DNA sequence: TGCAGCGCCGACAGGGGGACTGAAGCTTTCTTT. This sequence encodes CSADRGTEAFF.